This T cell receptor beta chain was documented in a study of cytomegalovirus exposure and HLA in healthy donors (dated by TCRdb to 2016 to 2017). Notes on the research overall: According to an earlier analysis of 587 of the donors, about 170 million T cells yielded 117 million unique TCR beta sequences and about 280 Gb of sequence data. An early release covering over 500 HLA-typed donors comprised around 300 gigabases of sequencing data and around 80 million unique TCR sequences. Among the roughly 400 genotyped donors, approximately 82% belonged to the genetic ancestry cluster associated with self-reported Caucasian donors. The study was designed to test whether signatures of past pathogen exposure could be identified by cataloging public T cell receptors. Using immunosequencing, the study profiled T cell repertoires from some 670 subjects and related those repertoires to cytomegalovirus serostatus. Along with the approximately 670-subject first cohort, a separate validation cohort of over a hundred different subjects was used. The study combined high-throughput TCR immunosequencing, statistical association of individual TCRs with disease status, and machine learning to predict cytomegalovirus infection status. A later analysis re-examined previously published TCR beta repertoires from several hundred donors and added high-resolution HLA genotyping to investigate patterns of TCR occurrence. Rather than drawing on any new phenotypic data, the later analysis identified candidate immune exposures from TCR beta sequences and the way those sequences occurred across donors. To decide whether each TCR beta V gene segment behaved as functional or pseudogenic, an earlier analysis of approximately 620 of the donors relied on high-throughput TCR beta sequencing. Donor age, sex, ethnicity and CMV serostatus were compiled together with the repertoire data. A later genetic analysis took genome-wide SNP genotypes for about 65% of the 666 donors and used that subset as a discovery cohort. All discovery cohort repertoires had been generated using a single sequencing platform. Both class I and class II loci were covered by HLA typing, at four-digit resolution. The number of donors typed differed by locus, with about 629-640 for A, B, C, DRB1 and DQB1, approximately 500 for DQA1, about 610 for DPA1, and approximately 470 for DPB1. About five DR-DQ haplotypes were treated as single units for association and clustering because of strong linkage in the cohort. Among about 360 genotyped donors of the cohort, an average of 235,054 unique TCR beta nucleotide sequences were sequenced per donor, approximately 20% of them non-productive. Beyond this particular receptor, the publication reports: When HLA alleles, especially DR and DQ, strongly co-occurred, TCR associations were difficult to assign to individual alleles. The presence/absence analyses assumed that sequencing depth was roughly uniform across donors, and that assumption may not be true. The study listed 170 or so TCR beta chains as associated with cytomegalovirus. A further reported finding was that TCR beta sequences accurately predicted the HLA-A and HLA-B alleles for most subjects in the first cohort. A cluster of highly shared sequence variants was judged likely to represent a technical artifact of the sequencing pipeline. Broadly in line with IMGT annotations, most TCR beta V segments showed up in productive rearrangements about 90% or about 30% of the time in an earlier analysis of some 590 of the donors. Most CMV-associated TCR beta chains appeared to be HLA-restricted in a later analysis, and the HLA associations seemed to be driven largely by CMV exposure. Linkage disequilibrium might explain the correlated functional status among segregating V segments, but an unknown experimental factor could not be ruled out. According to a later analysis, TCR association rates differed among HLA loci, with DRB1 alleles showing the most associated TCRs and HLA-C alleles showing the fewest. Compared with the approximately 670-donor mean, donors in an Asian-associated ancestry cluster had fewer N-insertions in productive TCRs, according to a later genetic analysis. The classifier was reported to diagnose cytomegalovirus status with high specificity and sensitivity in both the original cohort and the validation cohort. Across donors, most TCR sequences were observed very rarely, whereas some public TCRs were present in many individuals. A later genetic analysis associated a missense DCLRE1C variant with V-gene and J-gene trimming of TCR beta chains, and an independent cohort replicated the association. A few of the identified cytomegalovirus-associated TCR beta chains were confirmed in vitro to be specific for cytomegalovirus antigens. Because counts were too low, 15 to 20 rarely observed V segments, including chromosome 9 orphons, were left out of the earlier analysis of about 620 of the donors. This cohort had only TCR beta chains sequenced, and the lack of alpha or paired-chain data limited which features could be detected. Several of the top co-occurrence clusters appeared to be linked to parvovirus B19, influenza, CMV and Epstein-Barr virus, according to a later analysis. Immune exposure information for the cohort was limited to CMV serostatus. Because HLA typing was unavailable for some donors at each locus, only the typed subset was used in association tests. The authors suggested that the approach could potentially be generalized to other disease states and immunological phenotypes. At a false discovery rate of 0.05, a later analysis linked under 20,000 TCR beta sequences to specific HLA alleles. The 87-base-pair reads could not distinguish some IMGT-functional V segments, including TRBV6-2 and TRBV6-3, so those segments were excluded. Compared with equally common non-associated chains, HLA-associated TCR beta chains in a later analysis were more clonally expanded and had lower generation probabilities.

In total, 600 or so healthy bone marrow donors made up the cohort. Cohort members were all nominally healthy when sampled, although unrecorded immune exposures were likely present. The donor tested CMV seropositive and was one of the 289 seropositive cohort members. Each donor provided a peripheral blood sample, and peripheral blood mononuclear cells were used for TCR beta sequencing. Genomic DNA was extracted from the blood cell samples with the Qiagen DNeasy Blood Extraction Kit. This clone was seen just once. No cognate antigen has been identified for it. No base quality values were provided; no much bigger clone lies one nucleotide off. Libraries were built with the immunoSEQ multiplex PCR assay. A mixture of 60 forward primers for TCR Vbeta segments and 13 reverse primers for TCR Jbeta segments was used in the multiplex PCR. Amplification of the CDR3 region of rearranged TCR beta genes was performed with a multiplex PCR assay on genomic DNA. The amplified TCR beta libraries were sequenced on the Illumina HiSeq System as 87-base-pair reads. In the source study's methods: A later analysis tallied around 80 million unique TCR beta chains across the roughly 610 repertoires, and about 10 million of those chains were shared by two or more donors. A nearest-neighbor algorithm error-corrected the raw reads and collapsed the reads into unique sequences, merging closely related sequences to remove PCR and sequencing errors. CDR3 sequences were aligned to IMGT reference sequences to assign V, D and J gene segments. Each retained sequence needed at least a six-nucleotide match to both a V gene segment and a J gene segment. Rearrangements were called productive when the CDR3 lacked stop codons and stayed in frame with V and J; all others were non-productive. Following IMGT convention, CDR3 was defined as the stretch from the second conserved V-encoded cysteine to the conserved J-encoded phenylalanine. Sequences without an unambiguous match to a single V gene segment were excluded from the earlier analysis of approximately 600 of the donors. In an earlier analysis of almost 600 of the donors, a V segment was called functional when productive rearrangements were above 56.7%, and segregating when the standard deviation between donors exceeded 5%. To diagnose cytomegalovirus status from the catalog of TCR beta chain sequences, a statistical classification framework was built. V and J gene assignment, in a later analysis, came from comparing TCR nucleotide sequences with IMGT/GENE-DB human TR gene sequences. The TCRdist pipeline was used in a later analysis to assign CDR3 sequences and most-parsimonious VDJ recombination scenarios. In a later analysis, each TCR beta chain was defined by its CDR3 amino acid sequence together with its V-gene family, and reads without a unique V-gene family were excluded. To address suspected cross-contamination and a sequencing artifact, a later analysis removed under 600 highly shared, low-generation-probability nucleotide sequences. In a later analysis, a clonal expansion index was calculated for each public chain from normalized within-repertoire ranks of inferred template counts. In a later analysis, generation probabilities were computed using a VDJ recombination model fitted to out-of-frame rearrangements, and the results were checked against IGoR. In a later analysis, hypergeometric tests were used to score TCR-TCR, TCR-HLA and TCR-CMV co-occurrence, with a repertoire-size bias correction applied to TCR pairs. A later analysis estimated false discovery rates by permuting HLA or CMV assignments 20 times. In a later analysis, co-occurring TCRs were grouped using DBSCAN, with TCRdist sequence similarity added in when clustering inside HLA-allele-positive subsets. Repertoires with fewer than 30,000 or more than 120,000 public chains, plus five repertoires with anomalous nucleotide sharing, were excluded from co-occurrence clustering. TCRdb's version of the immuneACCESS table is confined to in-frame rearrangements and falls short of the full clone set. An unresolved V gene accounts for under half of the shortfall where checked; the remainder is of unknown origin. From that table come the V and J calls and clone size; the DNA was used to work out D and trimming. The sample table lists under 200,000 clones, around four fifths of them with a count of one. The top ten hold approximately 1.7% of the sample.

From the germline V gene, CDR1 is MGHDK and CDR2 is SYGVNS. The CDR3 goes from the cysteine to the phenylalanine over 15 residues. Only the CDR3 portion is preserved as DNA: 45 bases, with reading frame beginning at the first base. V lost 4 bases and J lost 7 bases, and the count of bases not matched to a germline gene is 4. Sequenced sample: PBMCs. The chain was built from TRBV25-1 and TRBJ1-6; a stretch of 10 junction bases matches TRBD1. The sequence came from a man aged 35-49 years in good health and CMV-seropositive. The DNA sequence is given as TGTGCCAGCAGTGGGTGGGGACAGGGGAATTCACCCCTCCACTTT. It is translated as CASSGWGQGNSPLHF.